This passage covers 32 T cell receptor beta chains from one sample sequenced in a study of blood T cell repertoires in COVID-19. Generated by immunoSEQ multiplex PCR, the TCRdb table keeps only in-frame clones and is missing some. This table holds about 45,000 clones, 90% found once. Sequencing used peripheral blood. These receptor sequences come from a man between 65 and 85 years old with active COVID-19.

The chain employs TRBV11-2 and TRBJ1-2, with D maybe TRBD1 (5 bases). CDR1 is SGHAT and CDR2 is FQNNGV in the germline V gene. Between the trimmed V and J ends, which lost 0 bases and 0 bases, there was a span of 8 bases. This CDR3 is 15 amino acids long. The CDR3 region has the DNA TGTGCCAGCAGCTTAGATCGGGGGGCTAACTATGGCTACACCTTC. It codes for CASSLDRGANYGYTF.

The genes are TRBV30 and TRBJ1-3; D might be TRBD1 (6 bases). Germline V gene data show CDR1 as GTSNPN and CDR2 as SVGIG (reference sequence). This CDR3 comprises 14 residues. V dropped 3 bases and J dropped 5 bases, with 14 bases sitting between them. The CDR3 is CAWRSQGERNTIYF. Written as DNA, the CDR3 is TGTGCCTGGAGGTCACAGGGCGAACGAAACACCATATATTTT.

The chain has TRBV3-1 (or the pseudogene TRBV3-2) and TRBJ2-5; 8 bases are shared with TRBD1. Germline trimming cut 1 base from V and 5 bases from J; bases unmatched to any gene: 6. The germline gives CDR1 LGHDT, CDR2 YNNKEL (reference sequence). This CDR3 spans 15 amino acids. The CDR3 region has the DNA TGTGCCAGCAGCCAAGGGACAGGGATGGGGGAGACCCAGTACTTC. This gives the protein CASSQGTGMGETQYF.

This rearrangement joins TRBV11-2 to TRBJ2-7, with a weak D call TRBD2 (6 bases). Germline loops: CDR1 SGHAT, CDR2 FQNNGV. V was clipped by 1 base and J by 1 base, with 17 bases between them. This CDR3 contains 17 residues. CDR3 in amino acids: CASSLAPIWAGSYEQYF. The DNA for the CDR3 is TGTGCCAGCAGCTTAGCCCCTATTTGGGCGGGGTCCTACGAGCAGTACTTC.

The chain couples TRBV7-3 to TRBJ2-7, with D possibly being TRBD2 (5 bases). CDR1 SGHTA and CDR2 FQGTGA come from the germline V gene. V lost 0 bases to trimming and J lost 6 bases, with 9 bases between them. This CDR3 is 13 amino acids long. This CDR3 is CASSLTGVGEQYF. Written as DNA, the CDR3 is TGTGCCAGCAGCTTAACGGGAGTGGGCGAGCAGTACTTC.

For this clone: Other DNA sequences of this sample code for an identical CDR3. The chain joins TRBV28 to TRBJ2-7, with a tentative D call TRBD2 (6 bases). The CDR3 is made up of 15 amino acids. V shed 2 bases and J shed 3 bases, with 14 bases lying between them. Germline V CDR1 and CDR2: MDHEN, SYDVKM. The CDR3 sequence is CASSLGGGVGYEQYF. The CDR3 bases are TGTGCCAGCAGTTTAGGGGGAGGAGTAGGCTACGAGCAGTACTTC.

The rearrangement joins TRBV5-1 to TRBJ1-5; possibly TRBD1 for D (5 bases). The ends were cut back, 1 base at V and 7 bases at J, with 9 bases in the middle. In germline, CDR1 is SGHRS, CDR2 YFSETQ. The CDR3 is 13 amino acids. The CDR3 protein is CASSLWQGQPQHF. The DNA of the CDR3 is TGCGCCAGCAGCTTGTGGCAGGGCCAGCCCCAGCATTTT.

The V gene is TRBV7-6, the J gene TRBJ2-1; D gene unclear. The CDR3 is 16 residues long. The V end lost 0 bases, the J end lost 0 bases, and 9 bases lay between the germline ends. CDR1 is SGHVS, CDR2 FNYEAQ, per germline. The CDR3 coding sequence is TGTGCCAGCAGCTTAGCTTCCATGAGCTCCTACAATGAGCAGTTCTTC. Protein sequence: CASSLASMSSYNEQFF.

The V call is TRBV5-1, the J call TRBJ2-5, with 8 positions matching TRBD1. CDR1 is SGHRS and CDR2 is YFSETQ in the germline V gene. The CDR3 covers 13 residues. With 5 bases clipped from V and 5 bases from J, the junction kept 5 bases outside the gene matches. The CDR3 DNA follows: TGCGCCAGCAGTCACAGGGGGAGGGAGACCCAGTACTTC. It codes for CASSHRGRETQYF.

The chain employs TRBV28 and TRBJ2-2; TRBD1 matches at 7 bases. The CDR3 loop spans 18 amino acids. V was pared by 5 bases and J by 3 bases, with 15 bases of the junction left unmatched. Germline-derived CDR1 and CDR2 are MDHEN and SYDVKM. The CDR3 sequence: CASSLTFGTETYTGELFF. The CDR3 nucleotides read TGTGCCAGCAGTCTTACCTTCGGGACAGAGACTTACACCGGGGAGCTGTTTTTT.

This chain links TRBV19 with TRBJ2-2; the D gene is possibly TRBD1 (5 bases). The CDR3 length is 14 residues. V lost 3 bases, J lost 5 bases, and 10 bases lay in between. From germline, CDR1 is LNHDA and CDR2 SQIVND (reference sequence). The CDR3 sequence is CASSIGAGTGELFF. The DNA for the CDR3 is TGTGCCAGTAGTATTGGGGCTGGTACCGGGGAGCTGTTTTTT.

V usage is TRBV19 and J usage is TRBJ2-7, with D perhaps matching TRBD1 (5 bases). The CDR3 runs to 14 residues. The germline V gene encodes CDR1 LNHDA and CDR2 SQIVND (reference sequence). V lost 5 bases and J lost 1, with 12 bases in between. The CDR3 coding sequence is TGTGCCAGTAGTCCCGAGACAGCTTCCTACGAGCAGTACTTC. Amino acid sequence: CASSPETASYEQYF.

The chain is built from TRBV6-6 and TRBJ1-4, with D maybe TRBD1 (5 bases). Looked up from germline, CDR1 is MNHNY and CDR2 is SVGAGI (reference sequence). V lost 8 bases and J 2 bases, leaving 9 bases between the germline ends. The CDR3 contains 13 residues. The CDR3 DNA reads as TGTGCCAGCGACAGTTCGACTAATGAAAAACTGTTTTTT. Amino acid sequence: CASDSSTNEKLFF.

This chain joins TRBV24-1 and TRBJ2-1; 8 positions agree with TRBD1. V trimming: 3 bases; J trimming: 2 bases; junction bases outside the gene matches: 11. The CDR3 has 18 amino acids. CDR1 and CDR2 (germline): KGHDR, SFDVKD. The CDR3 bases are TGTGCCACCAGTGATGCCCCAAAACAGGGGGTGCCCTACAATGAGCAGTTCTTC. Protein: CATSDAPKQGVPYNEQFF.

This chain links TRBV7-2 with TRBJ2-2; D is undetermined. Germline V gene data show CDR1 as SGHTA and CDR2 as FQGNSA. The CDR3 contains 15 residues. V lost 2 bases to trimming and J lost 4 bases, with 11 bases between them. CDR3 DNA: TGTGCCAGCAGCTTACGGCTACTAAGCACCGGGGAGCTGTTTTTT. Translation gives CASSLRLLSTGELFF.

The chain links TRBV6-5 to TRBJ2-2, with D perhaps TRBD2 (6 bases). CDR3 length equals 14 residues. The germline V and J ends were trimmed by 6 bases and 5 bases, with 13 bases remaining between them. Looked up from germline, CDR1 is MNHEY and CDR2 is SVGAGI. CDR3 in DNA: TGTGCCAGCAGCTCGGGACTCCTGACCGGGGAGCTGTTTTTT. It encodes CASSSGLLTGELFF.

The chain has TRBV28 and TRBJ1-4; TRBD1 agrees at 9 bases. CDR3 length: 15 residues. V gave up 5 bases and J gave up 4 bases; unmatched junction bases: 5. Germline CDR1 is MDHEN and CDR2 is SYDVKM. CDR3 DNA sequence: TGTGCCAGCAGTCCCTGGACAGGGGATAATGAAAAACTGTTTTTT. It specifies CASSPWTGDNEKLFF.

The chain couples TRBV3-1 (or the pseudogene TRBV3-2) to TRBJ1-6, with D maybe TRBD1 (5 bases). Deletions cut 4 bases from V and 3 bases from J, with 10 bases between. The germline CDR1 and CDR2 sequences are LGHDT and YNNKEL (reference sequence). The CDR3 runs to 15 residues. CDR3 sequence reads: CASSPGLLYNSPLHF. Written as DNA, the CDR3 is TGTGCCAGCAGCCCGGGACTGCTCTATAATTCACCCCTCCACTTT.

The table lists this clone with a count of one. The DNA of the CDR3 is TGTGCCAGCAGCTCAAGAACAGGGGGGACTGAAGCTTTCTTT. Protein product: CASSSRTGGTEAFF. The chain carries TRBV7-2 and TRBJ1-1; TRBD1 agrees at 8 bases. The CDR3 is 14 residues long. The trim removed 4 bases at V and 5 bases at J, leaving 6 bases unmatched. The germline CDR1 and CDR2 sequences are SGHTA and FQGNSA. The full variable domain, with the rest looked up from reference TRBV7-2 and TRBJ1-1, is GAGVSQSPSNKVTEKGKDVELRCDPISGHTALYWYRQSLGQGLEFLIYFQGNSAPDKSGLPSDRFSAERTGGSVSTLTIQRTQQEDSAVYLCASSSRTGGTEAFFGQGTRLTVV.

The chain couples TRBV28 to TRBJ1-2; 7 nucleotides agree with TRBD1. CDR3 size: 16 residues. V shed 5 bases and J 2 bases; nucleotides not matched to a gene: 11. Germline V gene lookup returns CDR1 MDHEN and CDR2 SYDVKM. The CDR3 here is CASSDTTWTGNYGYTF. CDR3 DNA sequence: TGTGCCAGCAGTGATACCACCTGGACAGGCAACTATGGCTACACCTTC.

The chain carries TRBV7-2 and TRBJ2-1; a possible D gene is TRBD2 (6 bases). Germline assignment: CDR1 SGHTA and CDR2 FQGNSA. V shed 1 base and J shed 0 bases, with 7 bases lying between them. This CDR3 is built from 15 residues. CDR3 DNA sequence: TGTGCCAGCAGCTTAGACGGGAGCTCCTACAATGAGCAGTTCTTC. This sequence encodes CASSLDGSSYNEQFF.

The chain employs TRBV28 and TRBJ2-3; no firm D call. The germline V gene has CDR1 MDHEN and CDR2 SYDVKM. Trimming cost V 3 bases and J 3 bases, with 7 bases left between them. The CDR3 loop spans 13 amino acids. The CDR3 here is CASSFHHTDTQYF. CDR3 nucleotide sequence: TGTGCCAGCAGTTTCCATCATACAGATACGCAGTATTTT.

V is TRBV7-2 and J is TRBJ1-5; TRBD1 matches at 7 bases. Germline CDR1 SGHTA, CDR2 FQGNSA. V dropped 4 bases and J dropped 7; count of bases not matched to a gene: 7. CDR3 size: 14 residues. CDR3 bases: TGTGCCAGCAGCTACAGGGGAGGCGGGCAGCCCCAGCATTTT. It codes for CASSYRGGGQPQHF.

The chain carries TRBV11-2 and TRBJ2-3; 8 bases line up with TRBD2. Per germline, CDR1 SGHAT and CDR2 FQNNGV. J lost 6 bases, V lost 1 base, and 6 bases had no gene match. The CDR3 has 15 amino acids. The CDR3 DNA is TGTGCCAGCAGCTTAGGTTCGGGGGGGCGGGATACGCAGTATTTT. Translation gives CASSLGSGGRDTQYF.

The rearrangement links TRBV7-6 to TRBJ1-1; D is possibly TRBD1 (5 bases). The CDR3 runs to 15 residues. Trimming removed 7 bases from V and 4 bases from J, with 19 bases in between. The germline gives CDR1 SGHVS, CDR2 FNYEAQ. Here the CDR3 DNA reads TGTGCCAGCACCCCCCTAGTGACAGCCGCCACTGAAGCTTTCTTT. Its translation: CASTPLVTAATEAFF.

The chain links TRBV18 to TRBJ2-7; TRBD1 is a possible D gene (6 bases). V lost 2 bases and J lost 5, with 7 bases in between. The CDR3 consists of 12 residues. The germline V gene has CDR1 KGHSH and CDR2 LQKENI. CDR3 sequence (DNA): TGTGCCAGCTCACCAAACAGGGACGAGCAGTACTTC. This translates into CASSPNRDEQYF.

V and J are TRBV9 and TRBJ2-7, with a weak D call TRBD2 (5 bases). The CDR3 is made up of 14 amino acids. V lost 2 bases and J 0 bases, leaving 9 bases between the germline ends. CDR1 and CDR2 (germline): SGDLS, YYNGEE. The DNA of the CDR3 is TGTGCCAGCAGCGTCCTAGGGAGCTCCTACGAGCAGTACTTC. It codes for CASSVLGSSYEQYF.

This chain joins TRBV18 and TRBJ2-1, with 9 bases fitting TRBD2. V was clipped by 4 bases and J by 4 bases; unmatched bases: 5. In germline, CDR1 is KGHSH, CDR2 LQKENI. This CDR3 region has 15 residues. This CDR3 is CASSRAGGTYNEQFF. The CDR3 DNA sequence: TGTGCCAGCTCACGAGCGGGGGGCACGTACAATGAGCAGTTCTTC.

CDR3 sequence (DNA): TGTGCCAGCAGTGAAAATGGCAGGGGCTATGGTGCCAAAAACATTCAGTACTTC. Translated, it gives CASSENGRGYGAKNIQYF. The gene calls are TRBV2 and TRBJ2-4, with D perhaps matching TRBD1 (6 bases). Germline CDR1 reads SNHLY; CDR2 reads FYNNEI. Trimming took off 2 bases at V and 1 base at J, with 18 bases between the two ends. The CDR3 runs to 18 residues. The full variable domain, with the rest looked up from reference TRBV2 and TRBJ2-4, is EPEVTQTPSHQVTQMGQEVILRCVPISNHLYFYWYRQILGQKVEFLVSFYNNEISEKSEIFDDQFSVERPDGSNFTLKIRSTKLEDSAMYFCASSENGRGYGAKNIQYFGAGTRLSVL.

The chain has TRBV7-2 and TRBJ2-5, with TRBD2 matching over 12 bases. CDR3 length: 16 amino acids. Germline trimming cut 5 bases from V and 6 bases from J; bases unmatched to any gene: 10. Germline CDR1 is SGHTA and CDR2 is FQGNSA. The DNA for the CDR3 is TGTGCCAGCAGCCCGAGGACTAGCGGGGACTGGCAGACCCAGTACTTC. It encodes CASSPRTSGDWQTQYF.

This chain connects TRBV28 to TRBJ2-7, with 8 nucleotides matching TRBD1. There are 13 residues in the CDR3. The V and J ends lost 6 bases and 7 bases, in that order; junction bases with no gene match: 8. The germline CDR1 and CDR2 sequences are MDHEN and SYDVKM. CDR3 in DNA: TGTGCCAGCAGGTTCCAGGGGGCGGGTGAGCAGTACTTC. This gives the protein CASRFQGAGEQYF.

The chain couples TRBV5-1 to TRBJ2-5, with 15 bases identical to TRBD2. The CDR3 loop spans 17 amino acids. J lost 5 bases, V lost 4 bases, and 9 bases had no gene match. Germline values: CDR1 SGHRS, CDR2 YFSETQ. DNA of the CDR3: TGCGCCAGCAGCCTCGGGACTAGCGGGGGGCTGTCTGAGACCCAGTACTTC. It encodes CASSLGTSGGLSETQYF.